In this sample, the clone carrying this T cell receptor beta chain turned up a few times. Antigen: not known. These data belong to a study of response to subunit inactivated influenza vaccine. Study-level points and caveats: Authors suggested each seasonal influenza vaccination recruits few new T cells.

The V gene's germline CDR1 is KGHSH and CDR2 LQKENI. V lost 1 base and J lost 7; bases outside the gene matches: 4. The CDR3 length is 15 residues. TCRdb used MiXCR to reprocess the RT-PCR reads, holding one entry per CDR3 protein. The table has about 160,000 distinct CDR3 sequences, approximately 10% seen once. The source of this sequence is a man aged 45 to 65 who received an inactivated influenza vaccine. The sample here was non-naive T cells sorted from PBMCs, taken roughly 45 days after vaccination. This rearrangement joins TRBV18 to TRBJ1-4, with 9 bases matching TRBD1. CDR3: CASSPQGTGSEKLFF. The CDR3 bases are TGTGCCAGCTCACCACAAGGGACAGGGAGTGAAAAACTGTTTTTT.